Listed here is a single TCR beta chain. It has no known antigen specificity. Base qualities are missing; no much larger clone stands one base away. The CDR3 regions of human TCRbeta chains were subjected to immunosequencing. Per the authors' processing: TCRs in the repertoires were compared against a reference library of SARS-CoV-2-specific TCRs that had been generated with the MIRA antigen-specificity platform. Breadth meant the fraction of unique TCRs that were SARS-CoV-2-associated, whereas depth meant the fraction of total T cells that were SARS-CoV-2-associated. Using the MIRA data, each spike-specific TCR was assigned both to the spike region to which the TCR was reactive and to a CD4 or CD8 class. Log10-transformed breadth and depth values were compared by one-way ANOVA with Sidak's multiple comparisons tests. The clones in this table, taken by TCRdb from immuneACCESS, are in-frame only. Not every clone is retained; where verified, under half of the shortfall comes from an unresolved V gene, and the cause of the rest is unknown. The V and J calls and clone size come from that table; D and trimming were worked out from the DNA. Counted in this sample were around 190,000 clones; almost 90% of them appeared once. Together, the top ten hold approximately 0.49% of the sample.

The time point label on this specimen signifies: baseline before first vaccination. The vaccinee samples were drawn from two UK trials, COV001 and COV002, one of which was a single-blind randomized controlled phase 2/3 trial testing AZD1222 (ChAdOx1 nCoV-19) in healthy adults. Trial participant PBMC samples were collected at day 0 and day 28 after the second dose for TCRbeta chain sequencing. The data were obtained in a study of T cell responses to AZD1222 COVID-19 vaccine (dated by TCRdb to about 2021). About the study as a whole: AZD1222 recipients given second doses at about 4 weeks or at about 12 weeks were pooled, since spike-specific TCR depth and breadth were not found to differ between the two schedules. TCR sequencing was performed for roughly 250 trial participants, of whom about 200 were given two doses of AZD1222 and around 25 were given two doses of MenACWY control vaccine. Enrollment into the trials was organized by age into subgroups of 18-55, 56-69 and 70-plus years, and those subgroups contained around 150, 28 and 57 TCR-sequenced participants, respectively. The study at large found these results: In the small 56-69-year group, the increase in depth fell short of significance, most likely because of low power. Reportedly, almost half of the unique spike-specific TCRs recognized epitopes lying outside the regions that are mutated in the B.1.351 and B.1.1.7 variants. Conclusions about previously exposed vaccinees are limited because only 6 or 7 AZD1222 recipients were SARS-CoV-2 seropositive at baseline. Because no samples from the day 14 peak response were available, repertoires could be characterized only after the peak T cell response. Participants were mostly white British and included more females than males, and it was suggested by the authors that clonal diversity may have been underestimated. Vaccine-associated CD4 TCRs spanned the whole spike protein, with dominant responses in regions 160-218 and 743-854. A significant rise in spike-specific TCR breadth and depth was observed after two AZD1222 doses relative to day 0 and relative to MenACWY recipients.

CDR1 MNHEY and CDR2 SMNVEV are derived from the germline V gene (reference sequence). V and J are truncated by 0 bases and 0 bases respectively, leaving an intervening sequence of 12 bases. The CDR3 measures 17 amino acids from cysteine to phenylalanine. Only the CDR3 DNA is retained, 51 bases long and in frame from the first base. This clonotype was obtained from an adult in good health. The chain couples TRBV27 to TRBJ1-3, with no confidently assigned D gene. The sample in question was peripheral blood, obtained on day 0 of AZD1222 vaccination. The nucleotide sequence is TGTGCCAGCAGTTTATCGACACCTAGTAGCTCTGGAAACACCATATATTTT. This encodes CASSLSTPSSSGNTIYF.